The 10 T cell receptor beta chains listed next were all sequenced from one sample in a study of T cell responses to AZD1222 COVID-19 vaccine. Method: immunoSEQ multiplex PCR; TCRdb's copy keeps in-frame clones and lacks some. The sample has roughly 150,000 clones; approximately 91% are singletons. The sample in question was peripheral blood, obtained 28 days after the second AZD1222 dose. The source is an adult who received the AZD1222 COVID-19 vaccine.

The V and J genes are TRBV20-1 and TRBJ2-5, with 10 bases fitting TRBD2. The CDR3 contains 15 residues. Germline lookup yields CDR1 DFQATT and CDR2 SNEGSKA (reference sequence). The trim removed 3 bases at V and 4 bases at J, leaving 8 bases unmatched. CDR3 coding DNA: TGCAGTGCTAGTTTCACTAGCGGGATGGCAGAGACCCAGTACTTC. Encoded protein: CSASFTSGMAETQYF.

The chain uses TRBV27 and TRBJ2-1; the D is unclear. This CDR3 is built from 13 residues. V was clipped by 6 bases and J by 7 bases, with 13 bases between them. The germline V gene has CDR1 MNHEY and CDR2 SMNVEV (reference sequence). The CDR3 DNA is TGTGCCAGCAGGGTATCTTGGTGGAATGAGCAGTTCTTC. Protein: CASRVSWWNEQFF.

This clone was seen a single time. The V and J genes are TRBV19 and TRBJ1-5; possibly TRBD1 for D (5 bases). CDR1 and CDR2 (germline): LNHDA, SQIVND (reference sequence). V dropped 6 bases and J dropped 2 bases, with 14 bases sitting between them. The CDR3 is 15 residues long. The CDR3 coding sequence is TGTGCCAGTAGCCTAGAGGGGTGGGGCAATCAGCCCCAGCATTTT. It codes for CASSLEGWGNQPQHF.

This clone showed up just once. V is TRBV6-5 and J is TRBJ2-7; 7 nucleotides line up with TRBD1. Germline loops: CDR1 MNHEY, CDR2 SVGAGI. CDR3 length equals 14 residues. The ends lost 6 bases at V and 2 bases at J; junction bases unmatched: 7. As DNA, the CDR3 is TGTGCCAGCAGGTTGGGGACAGCCCCCTACGAGCAGTACTTC. Encoded protein: CASRLGTAPYEQYF.

The J gene is TRBJ1-1, the V gene TRBV15; D is uncertain. Germline assignment: CDR1 LNHNV and CDR2 YYDKDF (reference sequence). This CDR3 region has 14 residues. Trimming left V 0 bases short and J 0 bases short, with 5 bases between. DNA for the CDR3: TGTGCCACCAGCAGAGATTGGCTGAACACTGAAGCTTTCTTT. Translation: CATSRDWLNTEAFF. Combining the CDR3 with reference TRBV15 and TRBJ1-1 gives the whole variable domain DAMVIQNPRYQVTQFGKPVTLSCSQTLNHNVMYWYQQKSSQAPKLLFHYYDKDFNNEADTPDNFQSRRPNTSFCFLDIRSPGLGDTAMYLCATSRDWLNTEAFFGQGTRLTVV.

CDR3 bases: TGTGCCAGCAGCTTCAGTCAGGGCCGCGGAGGGGGAGATACGCAGTATTTT. It specifies CASSFSQGRGGGDTQYF. The genes are TRBV3-1 (or the pseudogene TRBV3-2) and TRBJ2-3; the D gene could be TRBD1 or TRBD2 (6 bases each). CDR3 length equals 17 residues. V was cut by 5 bases and J by 5 bases, with 23 bases left in between. Germline V gene data show CDR1 as LGHDT and CDR2 as YNNKEL (reference sequence).

This chain uses TRBV18 with TRBJ1-5; D remains ambiguous. Germline assignment: CDR1 KGHSH and CDR2 LQKENI. The length of the CDR3 is 14 residues. The germline V and J ends were trimmed by 6 bases and 0 bases, with 9 bases remaining between them. In DNA form, the CDR3 reads TGTGCCAGCTCCCCAGAATATAGCAATCAGCCCCAGCATTTT. Residues: CASSPEYSNQPQHF.

V and J are TRBV27 and TRBJ2-3; no reliable D call. V was pared by 2 bases and J by 5 bases, with 23 bases between. The CDR3 extends over 18 amino acids. The germline V gene has CDR1 MNHEY and CDR2 SMNVEV (reference sequence). CDR3 bases: TGTGCCAGCAGTTTAAGAGATCCAGCTGTTTGGTTAGGAGATACGCAGTATTTT. Its translation: CASSLRDPAVWLGDTQYF.

The chain links TRBV11-2 to TRBJ1-2; no clear D gene. Deletions cut 5 bases from V and 6 bases from J, with 7 bases between. The CDR3 covers 11 residues. Germline CDR1 and CDR2: SGHAT and FQNNGV. The CDR3 spells CASSPRHGYTF. CDR3 DNA sequence: TGTGCCAGCAGCCCGCGCCATGGCTACACCTTC.

The V call is TRBV28, the J call TRBJ1-2, with D perhaps TRBD1 (6 bases). CDR3 size: 12 residues. Germline V lookup: CDR1 MDHEN, CDR2 SYDVKM. Between the trimmed V and J ends, which lost 5 bases and 8 bases, there was a span of 12 bases. DNA of the CDR3: TGTGCCAGCAGTATACAGGGTCGCGGCTACACCTTC. Translated: CASSIQGRGYTF.